The following is a TCR beta chain sequence with its context. This entry belongs to a study of OX40 agonist ivuxolimab in advanced cancers. CDR3 length: 14 residues. Germline assignment: CDR1 MNHEY and CDR2 SMNVEV (reference sequence). Trimming took 5 bases from V and 5 from J, leaving 15 bases between them. Repertoires were generated with immunoSEQ multiplex PCR, while TCRdb's copy carries only in-frame clones and drops some. The sample gives approximately 89,000 clones, approximately 91% of which show up once; 0.71% is in the top ten. The TCR was taken from an adult with an advanced solid tumor such as melanoma, head and neck, liver or kidney cancer. The chain links TRBV27 to TRBJ2-5; either TRBD1 or TRBD2 may supply D (5 bases each). Specimen: CD4+ or CD8+ T cells sorted from blood, collected in a trial of the OX40 agonist ivuxolimab. The chain's CDR3 is CASSPTAWGETQYF. DNA of the CDR3: TGTGCCAGCAGTCCCACCGCTTGGGGGGAGACCCAGTACTTC.